The next 21 T cell receptor beta chains were all read from a single sample in a study of CD8+ T cells in alopecia areata. The treatment here: oral pan-JAK inhibitor, 5-10 mg twice daily. The sequencing template was cDNA reverse transcribed from extracted RNA. Assay used: immunoSEQ multiplex PCR; TCRdb lists only in-frame clones, some missing. The data hold about 190,000 clones, with about three fifths observed a single time. The input for sequencing was CD4+ T cells sorted from blood, taken at week 4, from a patient treated with tofacitinib. These receptors were taken from a human donor with alopecia areata.

V gene TRBV5-1 combines with J gene TRBJ2-3; D is ambiguous. The V end was cut by 4 bases, the J end by 0 bases, with 6 bases between. Germline loops: CDR1 SGHRS, CDR2 YFSETQ. The CDR3 spans 13 residues. The CDR3 sequence is CASSVPSTDTQYF. CDR3 nucleotide sequence: TGCGCCAGCAGCGTCCCTAGCACAGATACGCAGTATTTT. Using reference TRBV5-1 and TRBJ2-3 for the parts outside the CDR3, the full variable domain is KAGVTQTPRYLIKTRGQQVTLSCSPISGHRSVSWYQQTPGQGLQFLFEYFSETQRNKGNFPGRFSGRQFSNSRSEMNVSTLELGDSALYLCASSVPSTDTQYFGPGTRLTVL.

The chain uses TRBV2 and TRBJ2-7; D call uncertain. Germline CDR1 SNHLY, CDR2 FYNNEI. This CDR3 region has 12 residues. V lost 3 bases to trimming and J lost 5 bases, with 8 bases between them. CDR3: CASSDQQDEQYF. The CDR3 DNA reads as TGTGCCAGCAGTGACCAACAAGACGAGCAGTACTTC.

There are a few counts of this clone. This chain connects TRBV29-1 to TRBJ1-2; D gene unclear. CDR3 length: 12 amino acids. Germline V gene sequence: CDR1 SQVTM, CDR2 ANQGSEA. V was clipped by 6 bases and J by 8 bases, with 16 bases between them. The CDR3 loop reads CSVGYSTDGYTF. CDR3 bases: TGCAGCGTCGGTTACAGCACGGACGGCTACACCTTC. Filled out from reference TRBV29-1 and TRBJ1-2, the complete variable domain reads SAVISQKPSRDICQRGTSLTIQCQVDSQVTMMFWYRQQPGQSLTLIATANQGSEATYESGFVIDKFPISRPNLTFSTLTVSNMSPEDSSIYLCSVGYSTDGYTFGSGTRLTVV.

This clone has a handful of counts. The CDR3, as DNA: TGTGCCAGCAGTCGGGGGCCGAACTATGGCTACACCTTC. This sequence encodes CASSRGPNYGYTF. The chain recombines TRBV6-5 with TRBJ1-2, with a tentative D call TRBD1 (6 bases). This CDR3 is 13 amino acids long. V lost 5 bases, J lost 2 bases, and 9 bases lay in between. Germline values: CDR1 MNHEY, CDR2 SVGAGI.

This clone was seen only once. The chain is built from TRBV29-1 and TRBJ2-3; 8 bases agree with TRBD1. The germline gives CDR1 SQVTM, CDR2 ANQGSEA. The trim removed 3 bases at V and 6 bases at J, leaving 11 bases unmatched. The CDR3 loop spans 15 amino acids. This CDR3 is CSVEGRTGRRDTQYF. The CDR3 DNA is TGCAGCGTTGAGGGGCGGACAGGGAGGAGGGATACGCAGTATTTT.

This clone was picked up a small number of times. The chain joins TRBV7-9 to TRBJ2-7; maybe TRBD2 (6 bases). The germline V gene encodes CDR1 SEHNR and CDR2 FQNEAQ (reference sequence). The germline V and J ends were trimmed by 5 bases and 6 bases, with 11 bases remaining between them. The CDR3 covers 12 residues. CDR3 region: CASSRMGGEQYF. CDR3 in DNA: TGTGCCAGCAGCCGGATGGGGGGCGAGCAGTACTTC.

The V and J genes are TRBV28 and TRBJ1-2, with a possible D match to TRBD1 (6 bases). V shed 7 bases and J shed 6 bases, with 15 bases lying between them. The germline V gene encodes CDR1 MDHEN and CDR2 SYDVKM. The CDR3 runs to 13 residues. The CDR3 here is CASIDRTADGYTF. CDR3 nucleotides: TGTGCCAGCATCGACCGGACAGCTGATGGCTACACCTTC.

This clone is a singleton in its sample. This rearrangement joins TRBV9 to TRBJ2-5; no definite D call. Trimming cost V 2 bases and J 5 bases, with 13 bases left between them. The CDR3 extends over 14 amino acids. Per the germline V gene, CDR1 is SGDLS and CDR2 is YYNGEE. The CDR3 is CASSVKGTGETQYF. Written as DNA, the CDR3 is TGTGCCAGCAGCGTCAAAGGCACCGGGGAGACCCAGTACTTC. The entire variable domain, with the rest obtained from reference TRBV9 and TRBJ2-5, is as follows: DSGVTQTPKHLITATGQRVTLRCSPRSGDLSVYWYQQSLDQGLQFLIQYYNGEERAKGNILERFSAQQFPDLHSELNLSSLELGDSALYFCASSVKGTGETQYFGPGTRLLVL.

This clone occurred once. V usage is TRBV5-4 and J usage is TRBJ2-2; 7 positions agree with TRBD1. CDR1 and CDR2 (germline): SGHNT, YYREEE (reference sequence). V lost 0 bases and J lost 6; bases outside the gene matches: 11. The CDR3 has 17 amino acids. CDR3 in amino acids: CASSLAGGVGSSGELFF. For the CDR3, the DNA is TGTGCCAGCAGCTTGGCAGGGGGAGTGGGGAGTTCCGGGGAGCTGTTTTTT.

This clone was counted only a few times. The V gene is TRBV5-4, the J gene TRBJ2-3; 9 bases agree with TRBD2. The CDR3 totals 15 residues. Looked up from germline, CDR1 is SGHNT and CDR2 is YYREEE (reference sequence). V lost 2 bases, J lost 9 bases, and 10 bases stayed unmatched. The CDR3 DNA follows: TGTGCCAGCAGCTTTATAGCGGGAGAAGGTGGGACGCAGTATTTT. Translated: CASSFIAGEGGTQYF. Together with reference TRBV5-4 and TRBJ2-3, the CDR3 gives the full variable domain: ETGVTQSPTHLIKTRGQQVTLRCSSQSGHNTVSWYQQALGQGPQFIFQYYREEENGRGNFPPRFSGLQFPNYSSELNVNALELDDSALYLCASSFIAGEGGTQYFGPGTRLTVL.

The chain recombines TRBV29-1 with TRBJ2-1; possible D gene TRBD2, 6 bases. Looked up from germline, CDR1 is SQVTM and CDR2 is ANQGSEA. Between the trimmed V and J ends, which lost 6 bases and 5 bases, there was a span of 14 bases. The CDR3 spans 13 residues. The DNA for the CDR3 is TGCAGCGTCCTAACCGGGGGTCACAATGAGCAGTTCTTC. Amino acid sequence: CSVLTGGHNEQFF.

This chain uses TRBV2 with TRBJ2-6, with a possible D match to TRBD2 (6 bases). Germline CDR1 and CDR2: SNHLY and FYNNEI. CDR3 length: 18 amino acids. Trimming left V 2 bases short and J 0 bases short, with 14 bases between. CDR3 sequence: CASSEYWGGTSGANVLTF. CDR3 DNA: TGTGCCAGCAGTGAATACTGGGGAGGTACCTCTGGGGCCAACGTCCTGACTTTC.

The CDR3 coding sequence is TGCGCCAGCAGCTTGGGACAGTTGAAAAACATTCAGTACTTC. Translation gives CASSLGQLKNIQYF. The genes are TRBV5-1 and TRBJ2-4; possible D gene TRBD1, 5 bases. The germline V and J ends were trimmed by 0 bases and 4 bases, with 8 bases remaining between them. This CDR3 spans 14 amino acids. The germline V gene encodes CDR1 SGHRS and CDR2 YFSETQ.

This chain uses TRBV4-1 with TRBJ2-1; D remains unclear. V was clipped by 1 base and J by 6 bases, with 16 bases between them. Looked up from germline, CDR1 is MGHRA and CDR2 is YSYEKL. CDR3 length equals 16 residues. CDR3 in amino acids: CASSQGVARSPNEQFF. The CDR3 coding sequence is TGCGCCAGCAGCCAAGGGGTGGCTAGGTCCCCCAATGAGCAGTTCTTC.

A remark on this clone: The same CDR3 also results from other DNA sequences found in this sample. The chain is built from TRBV7-2 and TRBJ1-2; 7 bases line up with TRBD1. Germline-derived CDR1 and CDR2 are SGHTA and FQGNSA. The J segment lost 3 bases and the V segment lost 3 bases, leaving 1 base of the junction unmatched. The CDR3 is made up of 13 amino acids. The DNA for the CDR3 is TGTGCCAGCAGCTTGGGACAGTACTATGGCTACACCTTC. This translates into CASSLGQYYGYTF.

V gene TRBV25-1 combines with J gene TRBJ2-2; D remains ambiguous. The germline V and J ends were trimmed by 0 bases and 4 bases, with 6 bases remaining between them. The CDR3 spans 14 residues. Germline V gene sequence: CDR1 MGHDK, CDR2 SYGVNS. Written as DNA, the CDR3 is TGTGCCAGCAGTGAATACGGCCGCACCGGGGAGCTGTTTTTT. Translating it yields CASSEYGRTGELFF.

V and J are TRBV7-9 and TRBJ2-3; weak D call: TRBD2 (6 bases). This CDR3 has 14 residues. V lost 1 base, J lost 3 bases, and 8 bases lay in between. Germline CDR1 SEHNR, CDR2 FQNEAQ (reference sequence). The CDR3 sequence is CASSLGGETDTQYF. CDR3 DNA: TGTGCCAGCAGCTTAGGGGGGGAGACAGATACGCAGTATTTT.

This clone was detected only a few times. The chain recombines TRBV29-1 with TRBJ2-7; D possibly corresponds to TRBD1 (6 bases). CDR3 length: 13 amino acids. The germline gives CDR1 SQVTM, CDR2 ANQGSEA. Deletions cut 1 base from V and 1 base from J, with 8 bases between. This CDR3 is CSVEGGQSYEQYF. In nucleotides, the CDR3 is TGCAGCGTTGAAGGTGGACAGTCCTACGAGCAGTACTTC.

The J gene is TRBJ2-1, the V gene TRBV15; D gene unclear. Germline CDR1 and CDR2: LNHNV and YYDKDF (reference sequence). The CDR3 runs 12 residues. The V end lost 1 base, the J end lost 7 bases, and 5 bases lay between the germline ends. In nucleotides, the CDR3 is TGTGCCACCAGCAGAGCGAGGAATGAGCAGTTCTTC. The encoded protein is CATSRARNEQFF.

The chain uses TRBV28 and TRBJ1-1; TRBD1 is a possible D gene (6 bases). The V gene's germline CDR1 is MDHEN and CDR2 SYDVKM. The CDR3 totals 16 residues. The germline V and J ends were trimmed by 5 bases and 4 bases, with 20 bases remaining between them. In DNA, the CDR3 is TGTGCCAGCAGTCAAGGGGGAAGTCTCTCGGTCACTGAAGCTTTCTTT. It codes for CASSQGGSLSVTEAFF.

The chain is built from TRBV29-1 and TRBJ2-3, with D hard to call. Germline CDR1 SQVTM, CDR2 ANQGSEA. Trimming pared 7 bases from V and 11 bases from J, leaving 7 bases between. The CDR3 totals 8 residues. The CDR3 protein is CSGDGQYF. DNA of the CDR3: TGCAGCGGGGATGGGCAGTATTTT.